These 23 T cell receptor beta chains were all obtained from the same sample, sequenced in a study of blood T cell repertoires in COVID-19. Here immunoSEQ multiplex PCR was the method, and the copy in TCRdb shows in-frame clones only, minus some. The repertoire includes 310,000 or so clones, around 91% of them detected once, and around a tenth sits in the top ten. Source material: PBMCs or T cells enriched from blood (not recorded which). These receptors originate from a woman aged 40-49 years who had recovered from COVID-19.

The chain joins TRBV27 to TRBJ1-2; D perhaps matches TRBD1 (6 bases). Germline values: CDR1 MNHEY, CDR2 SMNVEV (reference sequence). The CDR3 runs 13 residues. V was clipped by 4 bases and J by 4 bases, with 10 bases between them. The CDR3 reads CASSSTGTYGYTF. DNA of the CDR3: TGTGCCAGCAGTTCGACAGGAACCTATGGCTACACCTTC.

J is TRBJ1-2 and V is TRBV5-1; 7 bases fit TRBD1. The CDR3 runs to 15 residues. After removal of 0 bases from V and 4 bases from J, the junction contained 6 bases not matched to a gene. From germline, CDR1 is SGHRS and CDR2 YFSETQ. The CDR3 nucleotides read TGCGCCAGCAGCTTGGGGACAGGCCTCGCCTATGGCTACACCTTC. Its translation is CASSLGTGLAYGYTF.

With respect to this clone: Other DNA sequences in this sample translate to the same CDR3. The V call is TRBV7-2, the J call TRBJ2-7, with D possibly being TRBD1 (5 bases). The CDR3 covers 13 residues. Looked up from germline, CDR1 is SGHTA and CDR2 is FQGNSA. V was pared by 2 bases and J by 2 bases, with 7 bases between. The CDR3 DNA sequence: TGTGCCAGCAGCTTACAGGGCGCCTACGAGCAGTACTTC. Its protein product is CASSLQGAYEQYF.

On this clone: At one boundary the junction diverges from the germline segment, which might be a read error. The DNA of the CDR3 is TGTGCCAGCGCACCGGGACAGGGGGGCATTCAGTACTTC. Translation gives CASAPGQGGIQYF. The chain is built from TRBV18 and TRBJ2-4, with 11 bases that match TRBD1. CDR3 length equals 13 residues. Germline values: CDR1 KGHSH, CDR2 LQKENI.

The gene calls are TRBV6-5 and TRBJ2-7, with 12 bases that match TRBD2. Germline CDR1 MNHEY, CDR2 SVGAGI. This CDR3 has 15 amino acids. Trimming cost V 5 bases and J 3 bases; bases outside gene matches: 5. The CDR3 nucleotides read TGTGCCAGCAGTCCCGGACTAGCGGGATACTACGAGCAGTACTTC. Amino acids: CASSPGLAGYYEQYF.

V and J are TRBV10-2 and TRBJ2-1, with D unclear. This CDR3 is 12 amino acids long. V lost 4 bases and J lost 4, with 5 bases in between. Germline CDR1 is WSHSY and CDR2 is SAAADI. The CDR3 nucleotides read TGCGCCAGCAGTGGCAGATACAATGAGCAGTTCTTC. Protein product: CASSGRYNEQFF.

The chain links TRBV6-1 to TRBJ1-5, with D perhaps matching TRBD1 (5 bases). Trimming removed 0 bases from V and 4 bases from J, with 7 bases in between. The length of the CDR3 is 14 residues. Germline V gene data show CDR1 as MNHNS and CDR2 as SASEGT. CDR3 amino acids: CASSEAAGNQPQHF. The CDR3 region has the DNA TGTGCCAGCAGTGAAGCGGCAGGGAATCAGCCCCAGCATTTT.

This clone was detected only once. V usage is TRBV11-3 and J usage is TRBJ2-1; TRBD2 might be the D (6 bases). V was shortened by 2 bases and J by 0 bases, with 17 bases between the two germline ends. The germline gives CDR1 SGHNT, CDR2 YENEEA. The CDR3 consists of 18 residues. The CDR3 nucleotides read TGTGCCAGCAGCTTACGTCGGGGGACTTCTCTCTCCTACAATGAGCAGTTCTTC. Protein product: CASSLRRGTSLSYNEQFF.

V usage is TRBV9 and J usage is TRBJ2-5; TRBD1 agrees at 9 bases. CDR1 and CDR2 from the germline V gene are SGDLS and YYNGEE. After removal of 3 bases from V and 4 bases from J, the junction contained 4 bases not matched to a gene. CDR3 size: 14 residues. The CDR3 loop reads CASSGGQGVETQYF. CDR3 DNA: TGTGCCAGCAGCGGGGGACAGGGCGTAGAGACCCAGTACTTC.

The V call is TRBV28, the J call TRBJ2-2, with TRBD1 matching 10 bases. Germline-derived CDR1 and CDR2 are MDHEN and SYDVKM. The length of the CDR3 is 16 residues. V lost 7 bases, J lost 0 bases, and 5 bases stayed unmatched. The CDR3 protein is CASKTGGPANTGELFF. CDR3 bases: TGTGCCAGCAAGACAGGGGGCCCCGCGAACACCGGGGAGCTGTTTTTT. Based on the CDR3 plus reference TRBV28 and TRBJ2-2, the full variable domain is DVKVTQSSRYLVKRTGEKVFLECVQDMDHENMFWYRQDPGLGLRLIYFSYDVKMKEKGDIPEGYSVSREKKERFSLILESASTNQTSMYLCASKTGGPANTGELFFGEGSRLTVL.

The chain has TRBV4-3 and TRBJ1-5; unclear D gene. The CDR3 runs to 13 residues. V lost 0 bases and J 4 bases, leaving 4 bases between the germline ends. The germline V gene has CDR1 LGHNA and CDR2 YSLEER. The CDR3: CASSQETNQPQHF. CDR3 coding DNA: TGCGCCAGCAGCCAAGAAACTAATCAGCCCCAGCATTTT.

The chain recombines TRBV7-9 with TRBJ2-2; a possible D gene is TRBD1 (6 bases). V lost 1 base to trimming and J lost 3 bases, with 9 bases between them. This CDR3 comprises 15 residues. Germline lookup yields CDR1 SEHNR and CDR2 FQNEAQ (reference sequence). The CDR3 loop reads CASSLGTADTGELFF. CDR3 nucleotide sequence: TGTGCCAGCAGCTTAGGGACAGCCGACACCGGGGAGCTGTTTTTT.

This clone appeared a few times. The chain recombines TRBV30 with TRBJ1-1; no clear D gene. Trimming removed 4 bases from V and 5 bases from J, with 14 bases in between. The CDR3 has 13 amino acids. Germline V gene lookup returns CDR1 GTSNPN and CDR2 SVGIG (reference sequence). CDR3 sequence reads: CAWNPWTETEAFF. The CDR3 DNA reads TGTGCCTGGAACCCTTGGACTGAGACTGAAGCTTTCTTT.

In nucleotides, the CDR3 is TGTGCCAGCAGCCAAGTCCTAGTCGCGACCTACAATGAGCAGTTCTTC. It translates to CASSQVLVATYNEQFF. The V and J genes are TRBV4-2 and TRBJ2-1; D gene uncertain. V was shortened by 1 base and J by 2 bases, with 12 bases between the two germline ends. Looked up from germline, CDR1 is LGHNA and CDR2 is YNFKEQ. CDR3 size: 16 residues.

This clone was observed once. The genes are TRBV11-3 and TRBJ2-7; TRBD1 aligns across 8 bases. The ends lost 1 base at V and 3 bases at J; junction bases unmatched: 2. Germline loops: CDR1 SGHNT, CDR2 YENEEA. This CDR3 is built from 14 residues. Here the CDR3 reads CASSLGGTGYEQYF. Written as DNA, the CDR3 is TGTGCCAGCAGCTTAGGGGGGACAGGCTACGAGCAGTACTTC.

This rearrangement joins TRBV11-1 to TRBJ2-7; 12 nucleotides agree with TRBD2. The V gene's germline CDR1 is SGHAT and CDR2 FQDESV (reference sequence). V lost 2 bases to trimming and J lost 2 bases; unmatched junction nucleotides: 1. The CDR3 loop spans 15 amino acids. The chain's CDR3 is CASSLLAGGPYEQYF. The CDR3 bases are TGTGCCAGCAGCTTACTAGCGGGGGGGCCCTACGAGCAGTACTTC.

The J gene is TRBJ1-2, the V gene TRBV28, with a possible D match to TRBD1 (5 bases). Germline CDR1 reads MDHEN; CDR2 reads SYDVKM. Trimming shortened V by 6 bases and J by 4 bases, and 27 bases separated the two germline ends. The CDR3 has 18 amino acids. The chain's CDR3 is CASSYSLIRGAEVYGYTF. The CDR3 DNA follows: TGTGCCAGCAGCTATTCTCTTATTAGGGGCGCCGAGGTCTATGGCTACACCTTC.

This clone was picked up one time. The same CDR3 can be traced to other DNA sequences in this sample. The CDR3 here is CASSQDGGMNTEAFF. The CDR3 DNA reads as TGCGCCAGCAGCCAAGATGGGGGCATGAACACTGAAGCTTTCTTT. The chain is built from TRBV4-3 and TRBJ1-1; maybe TRBD1 (6 bases). The CDR3 is made up of 15 amino acids. V dropped 0 bases and J dropped 0 bases, with 8 bases sitting between them. CDR1 and CDR2 (germline): LGHNA, YSLEER.

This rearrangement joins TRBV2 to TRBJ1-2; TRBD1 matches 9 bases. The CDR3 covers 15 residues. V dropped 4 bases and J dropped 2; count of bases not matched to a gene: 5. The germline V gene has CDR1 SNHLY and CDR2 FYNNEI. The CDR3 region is CASSANRGPNYGYTF. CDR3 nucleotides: TGTGCCAGCAGTGCCAACAGGGGGCCAAACTATGGCTACACCTTC.

The CDR3 DNA follows: TGTGCCAGCATTCAAAGGGAGCAGAATCAGCCCCAGCATTTT. It specifies CASIQREQNQPQHF. This chain links TRBV6-6 with TRBJ1-5; D remains unclear. The CDR3 spans 14 residues. Looked up from germline, CDR1 is MNHNY and CDR2 is SVGAGI (reference sequence). The ends were cut back, 7 bases at V and 4 bases at J, with 14 bases in the middle.

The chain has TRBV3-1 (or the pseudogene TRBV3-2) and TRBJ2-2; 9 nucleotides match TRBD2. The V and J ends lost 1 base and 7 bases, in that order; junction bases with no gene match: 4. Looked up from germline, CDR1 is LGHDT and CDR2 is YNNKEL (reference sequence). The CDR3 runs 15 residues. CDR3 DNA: TGTGCCAGCAGCCAAGTAGCGGGGGCCAGCGGGGAGCTGTTTTTT. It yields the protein CASSQVAGASGELFF.

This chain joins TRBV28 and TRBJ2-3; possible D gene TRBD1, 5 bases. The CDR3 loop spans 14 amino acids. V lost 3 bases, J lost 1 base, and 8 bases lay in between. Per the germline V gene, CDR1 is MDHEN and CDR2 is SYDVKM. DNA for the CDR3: TGTGCCAGCAGTTTCCTGACAGGCACAGATACGCAGTATTTT. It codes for CASSFLTGTDTQYF.

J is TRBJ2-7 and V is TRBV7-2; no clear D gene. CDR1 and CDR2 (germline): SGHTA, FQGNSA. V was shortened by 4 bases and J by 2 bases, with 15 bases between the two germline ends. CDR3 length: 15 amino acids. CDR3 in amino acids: CASSSRQVVPYEQYF. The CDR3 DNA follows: TGTGCCAGCAGCTCCCGTCAGGTGGTTCCCTACGAGCAGTACTTC.